A single sample gave rise to the 7 T cell receptor beta chains below, sequenced in a study of human T cells and chemical hapten exposure. Time point noted: pre-sensitization, week 0. The treatment here: therapeutic diphenylcyclopropenone sensitization with weekly scalp DPC. TCRdb used MiXCR to reprocess the RACE reads, holding one entry per CDR3 protein. Of 380,000 or so distinct CDR3 sequences listed, approximately 5% are singletons. This specimen was whole blood, taken in connection with sensitization to the hapten diphenylcyclopropenone (DPC). The receptors were gathered from a woman aged 18-29 years with alopecia areata. Some clones in this sample may be carry-over from other donors' samples.

This clonotype came up many times. The genes are TRBV7-9 and TRBJ1-1, with D possibly matching TRBD1 (5 bases). From germline, CDR1 is SEHNR and CDR2 FQNEAQ (reference sequence). The CDR3 totals 15 residues. Trimming removed 0 bases from V and 10 bases from J, with 18 bases in between. CDR3 protein: CASSLADGALRRAFF. The CDR3 bases are TGTGCCAGCAGCTTAGCTGACGGGGCCTTAAGGAGAGCTTTCTTT.

Only a few counts were recorded for this clonotype. The CDR3 DNA reads as TGTGCCAGCACCCTCTCTAGCGGTTCCACAGATACGCAGTATTTT. The encoded protein is CASTLSSGSTDTQYF. V is TRBV27 and J is TRBJ2-3, with 7 nucleotides matching TRBD2. Germline V lookup: CDR1 MNHEY, CDR2 SMNVEV (reference sequence). The V gene end was trimmed by 7 bases and the J gene end by 2 bases; junction bases not matched to a gene: 9. This CDR3 is built from 15 residues.

This clonotype showed up many times. The DNA of the CDR3 is TGTGCCAGCCAACCAAACCGGGACAGGGGAGGGACTGAAGCTTTCTTT. This codes for CASQPNRDRGGTEAFF. This sequence joins TRBV25-1 and TRBJ1-1; 10 nucleotides align to TRBD1. Germline loops: CDR1 MGHDK, CDR2 SYGVNS. There are 16 residues in the CDR3. Trimming took 8 bases from V and 5 from J; bases not matched to a gene: 14.

This clonotype was detected many times. A junction boundary mismatches the germline segment, possibly from a read error. The V and J genes are TRBV7-7 and TRBJ1-3, with TRBD1 as a possible D gene (5 bases). CDR3 length equals 14 residues. The germline V gene encodes CDR1 SSHAT and CDR2 FNYEAQ (reference sequence). The CDR3 DNA sequence: TGTGCTAGCAGCCCGACAGTCTCTGGAAACACCATATATTTT. Protein product: CASSPTVSGNTIYF.

This clonotype showed up just a few times. This chain joins TRBV12-3 or TRBV12-4 and TRBJ1-5, with 7 positions matching TRBD1. J was trimmed by 11 bases and V by 2 bases; bases with no gene match: 9. The CDR3 runs to 14 residues. CDR3 nucleotide sequence: TGTGCCAGCAGTTTACGACAGGGAGCATTGGCCCAGCATTTT. Its protein is CASSLRQGALAQHF.

This clonotype occurred a few times. The chain couples TRBV7-8 to TRBJ1-4, with D perhaps matching TRBD1 (5 bases). Germline-derived CDR1 and CDR2 are SGHVS and FQNEAQ. The length of the CDR3 is 15 residues. Trimming shortened V by 5 bases and J by 5 bases, and 15 bases separated the two germline ends. In DNA, the CDR3 is TGTGCCAGCAGCCCTTTCCACAGGAGCAATGAAAAACTGTTTTTT. Its translation is CASSPFHRSNEKLFF.

The gene calls are TRBV13 and TRBJ2-5; 8 bases fit TRBD2. The CDR3 runs 14 residues. Germline V gene lookup returns CDR1 PRHDT and CDR2 FYEKMQ (reference sequence). Losses at the gene ends were 4 bases for V and 2 bases for J; bases not matched to a gene: 3. The DNA for the CDR3 is TGTGCCAGCAGCTCAGCGGGGGTACAAGAGACCCAGTACTTC. Its protein product is CASSSAGVQETQYF. Variable domain in full (rest from reference TRBV13 and TRBJ2-5): AAGVIQSPRHLIKEKRETATLKCYPIPRHDTVYWYQQGPGQDPQFLISFYEKMQSDKGSIPDRFSAQQFSDYHSELNMSSLELGDSALYFCASSSAGVQETQYFGPGTRLLVL.